The 11 T cell receptor beta chains in this list originate from one sample, sequenced in a study of lymphopenia after photon versus proton radiotherapy. Sequenced by immunoSEQ multiplex PCR; TCRdb stores in-frame clones only, minus some. The sample has more than 25,000 clones, roughly 90% seen once. The sequences come from peripheral blood, collected from a patient treated with photon-based radiotherapy. These receptors came from a man between 50 and 59 years old with gastric cancer.

V usage is TRBV5-1 and J usage is TRBJ1-3; weak D call: TRBD1 (6 bases). The germline V and J ends were trimmed by 0 bases and 0 bases, with 10 bases remaining between them. The CDR3 extends over 16 amino acids. The germline CDR1 and CDR2 sequences are SGHRS and YFSETQ. The CDR3 bases are TGCGCCAGCAGCTTGGAAGGGACATTCTCTGGAAACACCATATATTTT. This encodes CASSLEGTFSGNTIYF.

The chain combines TRBV6-6 with TRBJ1-2; 9 bases agree with TRBD1. With V trimmed by 5 bases and J by 8 bases, 6 bases remained unmatched. Germline lookup yields CDR1 MNHNY and CDR2 SVGAGI (reference sequence). The CDR3 has 13 residues. The CDR3, as DNA: TGTGCCAGCAGTGAGGGACAGGGCGGCGGCTACACCTTC. This sequence encodes CASSEGQGGGYTF.

The chain joins TRBV6-1 to TRBJ2-7; possible D gene TRBD2, 6 bases. The CDR3 has 14 residues. Germline-derived CDR1 and CDR2 are MNHNS and SASEGT. Trimming cost V 4 bases and J 6 bases, with 16 bases left between them. The chain's CDR3 is CASSVFGGTSEQYF. In DNA form, the CDR3 reads TGTGCCAGCAGTGTATTCGGAGGGACCAGCGAGCAGTACTTC.

V is TRBV7-6 and J is TRBJ1-3, with TRBD1 matching over 8 bases. The length of the CDR3 is 16 residues. Per the germline V gene, CDR1 is SGHVS and CDR2 is FNYEAQ. V shed 2 bases and J 1 base; nucleotides not matched to a gene: 4. CDR3 DNA: TGTGCCAGCAGCTTAACGCAGGGGGCATCTGGAAACACCATATATTTT. This gives the protein CASSLTQGASGNTIYF.

The V and J genes are TRBV7-6 and TRBJ1-1; TRBD1 is a possible D gene (5 bases). The V end was cut by 5 bases, the J end by 5 bases, with 18 bases between. Germline assignment: CDR1 SGHVS and CDR2 FNYEAQ. The CDR3 is made up of 15 amino acids. The DNA of the CDR3 is TGTGCCAGCAGCCGCCGAGGGGTAGGCGAAACTGAAGCTTTCTTT. The encoded protein is CASSRRGVGETEAFF.

This clone came up once. The chain carries TRBV5-1 and TRBJ2-2; 8 bases fit TRBD1. Trimming at V came to 0 bases and at J to 5 bases, leaving 9 bases not matched to a gene. The CDR3 sequence is 17 residues long. Germline values: CDR1 SGHRS, CDR2 YFSETQ. CDR3 loop: CASSLGQGAQWTGELFF. CDR3 nucleotides: TGCGCCAGCAGCTTGGGTCAGGGGGCGCAATGGACCGGGGAGCTGTTTTTT.

V usage is TRBV19 and J usage is TRBJ2-1; 9 bases align to TRBD1. The length of the CDR3 is 14 residues. V was pared by 5 bases and J by 7 bases, with 6 bases of the junction left unmatched. The germline CDR1 and CDR2 sequences are LNHDA and SQIVND (reference sequence). CDR3 sequence: CASSRDRVWNEQFF. DNA of the CDR3: TGTGCCAGTAGTCGGGACAGGGTTTGGAATGAGCAGTTCTTC.

For this clone: At one boundary the junction diverges from the germline segment, which might be a read error. The chain recombines TRBV7-3 with TRBJ2-1, with TRBD2 identical over 10 bases. Germline V lookup: CDR1 SGHTA, CDR2 FQGTGA. The CDR3 has 17 residues. DNA for the CDR3: TGTGCCAGCAGCCTAACCCTAGCGGGGGCCAATCCCAATGAGCAGTTCTTC. Translated: CASSLTLAGANPNEQFF.

This clone was seen a few times. V is TRBV10-1 and J is TRBJ2-5; D unclear. The CDR3 is 13 amino acids. The germline V and J ends were trimmed by 7 bases and 6 bases, with 15 bases remaining between them. CDR1 and CDR2 (germline): WNHNN, SYGVQD (reference sequence). CDR3 in amino acids: CASTDPEEKTQYF. CDR3 bases: TGCGCCAGCACTGACCCAGAGGAAAAGACCCAGTACTTC.

The chain recombines TRBV6-6 with TRBJ2-1, with a tentative D call TRBD2 (5 bases). The CDR3 sequence is 16 residues long. V was clipped by 4 bases and J by 9 bases, with 22 bases between them. Germline CDR1 MNHNY, CDR2 SVGAGI (reference sequence). CDR3 sequence: CASSSPDYGGGLEQFF. Written as DNA, the CDR3 is TGTGCCAGCAGTTCGCCCGACTACGGAGGCGGGCTTGAGCAGTTCTTC.

This clone has more than one count but fewer than ten. The V gene is TRBV4-1, the J gene TRBJ1-1; D is uncertain. Between the trimmed V and J ends, which lost 5 bases and 7 bases, there was a span of 11 bases. This CDR3 comprises 12 residues. Germline V gives CDR1 MGHRA, CDR2 YSYEKL. In nucleotides, the CDR3 is TGCGCCAGCAGCACCCCGACGGGTGAAGCTTTCTTT. The encoded protein is CASSTPTGEAFF.